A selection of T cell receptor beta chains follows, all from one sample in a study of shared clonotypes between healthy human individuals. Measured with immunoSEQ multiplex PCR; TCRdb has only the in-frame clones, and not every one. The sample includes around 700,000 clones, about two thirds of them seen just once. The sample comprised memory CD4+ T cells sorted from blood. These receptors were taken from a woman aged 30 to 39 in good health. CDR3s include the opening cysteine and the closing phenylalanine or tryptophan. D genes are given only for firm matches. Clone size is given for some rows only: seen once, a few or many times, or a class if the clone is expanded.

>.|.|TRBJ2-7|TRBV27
CASSLSMRGSYEQYF
TGTGCCAGCAGTTTGTCGATGCGGGGCTCCTACGAGCAGTACTTC
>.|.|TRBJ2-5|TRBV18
CASSPPSSETQYF
TGTGCCAGCTCACCACCGTCAAGCGAGACCCAGTACTTC
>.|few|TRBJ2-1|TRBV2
CASSQGLESDEQFF
TGTGCCAGCAGTCAGGGACTCGAATCCGATGAGCAGTTCTTC
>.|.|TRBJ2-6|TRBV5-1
CASSLEAGTLVLTF
TGCGCCAGCAGCTTGGAGGCAGGGACCCTCGTCCTGACTTTC
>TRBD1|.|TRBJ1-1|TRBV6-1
CASRKEGGLGTEAFF
TGTGCCAGCAGGAAGGAAGGGGGCCTAGGGACTGAAGCTTTCTTT
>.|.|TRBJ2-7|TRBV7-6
CASSLLPEAGEQYF
TGTGCCAGCAGCTTATTGCCGGAAGCGGGTGAGCAGTACTTC
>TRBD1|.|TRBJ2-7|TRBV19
CASSPRRTGSRYEQYF
TGTGCCAGTAGTCCAAGAAGGACAGGTTCACGATACGAGCAGTACTTC
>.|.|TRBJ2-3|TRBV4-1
CASSHIRLRGGTDTQYF
TGCGCCAGCAGCCACATCCGTCTCAGGGGTGGCACAGATACGCAGTATTTT
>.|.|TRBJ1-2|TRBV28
CASSLIRGSYGYTF
TGTGCCAGCAGTTTAATCCGGGGTTCTTATGGCTACACCTTC
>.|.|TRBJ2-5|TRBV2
CASSVLDQYF
TGTGCCAGCAGTGTCTTAGACCAGTACTTC
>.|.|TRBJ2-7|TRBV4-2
CASSQPGPSYEQYF
TGTGCCAGCAGCCAACCCGGGCCATCCTACGAGCAGTACTTC
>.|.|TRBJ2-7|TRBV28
CASSPGLAAFPYEQYF
TGTGCCAGCAGTCCGGGCCTGGCCGCGTTTCCCTACGAGCAGTACTTC
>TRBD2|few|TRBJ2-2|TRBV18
CASSPRETSRELFF
TGTGCCAGCTCACCACGGGAGACTAGCCGGGAGCTGTTTTTT
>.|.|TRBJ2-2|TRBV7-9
CASSFWANTGELFF
TGTGCCAGCAGCTTTTGGGCGAACACCGGGGAGCTGTTTTTT
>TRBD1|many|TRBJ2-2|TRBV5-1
CASSQTGQGNTGELFF
TGCGCCAGCAGCCAGACGGGACAGGGTAACACCGGGGAGCTGTTTTTT
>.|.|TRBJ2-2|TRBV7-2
CASSLRFTGELFF
TGTGCCAGCAGCTTACGGTTCACCGGGGAGCTGTTTTTT
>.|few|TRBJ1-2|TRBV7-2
CASSSDSHKNYGYTF
TGTGCCAGCAGCTCGGACAGCCACAAGAACTATGGCTACACCTTC
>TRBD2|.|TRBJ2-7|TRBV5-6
CASSLGTGGLHEQYF
TGTGCCAGCAGCTTAGGTACGGGAGGGCTCCACGAGCAGTACTTC
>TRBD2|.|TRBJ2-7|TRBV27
CASSPLGGSSYEQYF
TGTGCCAGCAGTCCACTAGGCGGGAGCTCCTACGAGCAGTACTTC
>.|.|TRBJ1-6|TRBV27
CASSPRQVDNSPLHF
TGTGCCAGCAGTCCAAGACAGGTCGATAATTCACCCCTCCACTTT
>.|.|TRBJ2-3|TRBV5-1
CASSLAQGPSTDTQYF
TGCGCCAGCAGCTTGGCGCAGGGGCCCTCCACAGATACGCAGTATTTT
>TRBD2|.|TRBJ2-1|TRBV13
CASSSRTSGVVYNEQFF
TGTGCCAGCAGCTCAAGGACTAGCGGGGTAGTATACAATGAGCAGTTCTTC
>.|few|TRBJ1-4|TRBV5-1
CASSLYTGEWEKLFF
TGCGCCAGCAGCTTGTATACCGGCGAGTGGGAAAAACTGTTTTTT
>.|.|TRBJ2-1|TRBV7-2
CASSPLRSGNLFF
TGTGCCAGCAGCCCTCTACGTAGCGGTAACCTCTTCTTC
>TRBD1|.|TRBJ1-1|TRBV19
CASSGTAMNTEAFF
TGTGCCAGTAGTGGGACAGCCATGAACACTGAAGCTTTCTTT
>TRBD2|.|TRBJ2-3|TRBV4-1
CASSQGLAGAMPREDTQYF
TGCGCCAGCAGCCAGGGACTAGCGGGAGCTATGCCCAGGGAAGATACGCAGTATTTT
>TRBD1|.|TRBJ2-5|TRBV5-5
CASSSGTDQETQYF
TGTGCCAGCAGTTCCGGGACAGACCAAGAGACCCAGTACTTC
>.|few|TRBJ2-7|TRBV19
CASSPRQAHTYEQYF
TGTGCCAGTAGTCCCCGACAGGCGCACACCTACGAGCAGTACTTC
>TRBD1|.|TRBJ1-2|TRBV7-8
CASSSGQGNGYTF
TGTGCCAGCAGCTCGGGACAGGGTAATGGCTACACCTTC